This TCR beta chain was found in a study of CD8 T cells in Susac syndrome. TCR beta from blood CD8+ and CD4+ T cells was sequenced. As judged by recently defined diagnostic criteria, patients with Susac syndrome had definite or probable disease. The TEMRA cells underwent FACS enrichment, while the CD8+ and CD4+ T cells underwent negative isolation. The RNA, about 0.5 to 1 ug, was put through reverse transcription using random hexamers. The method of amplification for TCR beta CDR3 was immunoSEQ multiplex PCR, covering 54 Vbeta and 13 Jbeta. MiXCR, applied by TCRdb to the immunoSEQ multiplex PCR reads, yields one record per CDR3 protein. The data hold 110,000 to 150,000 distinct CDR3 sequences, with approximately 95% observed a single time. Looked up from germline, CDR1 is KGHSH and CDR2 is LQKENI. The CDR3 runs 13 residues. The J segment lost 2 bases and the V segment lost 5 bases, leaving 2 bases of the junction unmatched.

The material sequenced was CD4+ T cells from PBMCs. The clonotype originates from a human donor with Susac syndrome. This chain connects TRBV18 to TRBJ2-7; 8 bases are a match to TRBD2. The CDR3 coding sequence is TGTGCCAGCTCAGCGGGAGGCGCCTACGAGCAGTACTTC. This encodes CASSAGGAYEQYF.